This section outlines one T cell receptor (beta chain) sequence together with its context. This CDR3 region has 16 residues. CDR1 is SGHVS, CDR2 FQNEAQ, per germline. Unmatched junction bases numbered 7, after V lost 5 bases and J lost 2 bases. Study processing details: Amplifying reference gene primers gave estimates of nucleated cell counts. The protocol was immunoSEQ multiplex PCR, while the TCRdb copy is restricted to in-frame clones and leaves out a portion. V and J calls plus clone size are reproduced from that table; the DNA served to infer D and trimming. The repertoire holds under 75,000 clones, with 80% to 90% as singletons. The source of the sample is a study of blood T cell repertoires in COVID-19. Study as a whole: The United States, Italy and Spain were the sources of the acute and convalescent COVID-19 samples. Nucleic acid was either cDNA or gDNA, and it came from T cells, B-cell-depleted T cells, or PBMCs.

Sequencing was done on a sample of peripheral blood. The receptor was isolated from a man aged 25 to 40 with acute or convalescent COVID-19. The rearrangement links TRBV7-8 to TRBJ2-3; TRBD2 aligns across 10 bases. The CDR3, as DNA: TGTGCCAGCAGCATAGTAGCGGGGGGTCCCACAGATACGCAGTATTTT. It translates to CASSIVAGGPTDTQYF.